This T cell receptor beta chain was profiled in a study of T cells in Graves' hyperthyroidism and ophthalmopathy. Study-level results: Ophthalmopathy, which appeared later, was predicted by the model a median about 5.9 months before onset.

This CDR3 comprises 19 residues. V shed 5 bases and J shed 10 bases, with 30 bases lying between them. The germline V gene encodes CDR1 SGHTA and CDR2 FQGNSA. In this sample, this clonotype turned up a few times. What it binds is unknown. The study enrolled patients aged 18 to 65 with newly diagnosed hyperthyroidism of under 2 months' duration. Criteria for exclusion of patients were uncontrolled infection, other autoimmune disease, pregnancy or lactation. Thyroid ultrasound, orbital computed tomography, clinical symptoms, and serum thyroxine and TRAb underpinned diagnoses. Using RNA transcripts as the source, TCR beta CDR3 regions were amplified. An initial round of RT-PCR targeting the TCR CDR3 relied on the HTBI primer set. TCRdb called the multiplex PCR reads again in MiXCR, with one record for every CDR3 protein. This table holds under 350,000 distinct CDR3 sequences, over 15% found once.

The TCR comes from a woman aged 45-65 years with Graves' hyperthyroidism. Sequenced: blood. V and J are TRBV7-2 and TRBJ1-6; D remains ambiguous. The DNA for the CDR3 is TGTGCCAGCAGCCCCGTGGAGGGCGCAGGCCGATACTTTGGATCACCCCTCCACTTT. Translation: CASSPVEGAGRYFGSPLHF. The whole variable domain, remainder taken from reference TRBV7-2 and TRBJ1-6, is GAGVSQSPSNKVTEKGKDVELRCDPISGHTALYWYRQSLGQGLEFLIYFQGNSAPDKSGLPSDRFSAERTGGSVSTLTIQRTQQEDSAVYLCASSPVEGAGRYFGSPLHFGNGTRLTVT.